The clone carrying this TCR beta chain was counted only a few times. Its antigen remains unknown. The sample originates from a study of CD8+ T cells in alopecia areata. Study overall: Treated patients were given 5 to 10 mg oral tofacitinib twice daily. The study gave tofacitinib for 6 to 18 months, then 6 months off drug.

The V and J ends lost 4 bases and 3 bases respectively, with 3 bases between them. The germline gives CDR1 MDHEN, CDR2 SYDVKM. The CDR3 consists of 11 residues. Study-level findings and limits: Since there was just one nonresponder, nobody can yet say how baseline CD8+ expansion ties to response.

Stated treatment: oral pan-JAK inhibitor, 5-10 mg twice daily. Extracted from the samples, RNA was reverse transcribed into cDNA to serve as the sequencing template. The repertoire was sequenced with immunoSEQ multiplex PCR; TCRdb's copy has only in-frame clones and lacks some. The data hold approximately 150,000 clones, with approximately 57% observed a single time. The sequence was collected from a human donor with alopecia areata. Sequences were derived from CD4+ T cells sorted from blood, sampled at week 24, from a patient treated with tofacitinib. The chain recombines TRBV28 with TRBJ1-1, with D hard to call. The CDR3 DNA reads TGTGCCAGCAGTTGGTACACTGAAGCTTTCTTT. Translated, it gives CASSWYTEAFF.